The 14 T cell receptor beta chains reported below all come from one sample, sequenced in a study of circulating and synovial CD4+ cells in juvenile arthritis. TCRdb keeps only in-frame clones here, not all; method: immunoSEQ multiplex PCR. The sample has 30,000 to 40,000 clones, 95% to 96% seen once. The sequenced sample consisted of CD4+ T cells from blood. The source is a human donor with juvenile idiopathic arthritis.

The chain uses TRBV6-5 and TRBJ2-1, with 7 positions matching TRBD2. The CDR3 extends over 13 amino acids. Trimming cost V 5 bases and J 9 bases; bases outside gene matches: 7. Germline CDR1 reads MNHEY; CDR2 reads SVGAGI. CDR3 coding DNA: TGTGCCAGCAGTAGGATGGGGGAGGGTGAGCAGTTCTTC. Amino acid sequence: CASSRMGEGEQFF.

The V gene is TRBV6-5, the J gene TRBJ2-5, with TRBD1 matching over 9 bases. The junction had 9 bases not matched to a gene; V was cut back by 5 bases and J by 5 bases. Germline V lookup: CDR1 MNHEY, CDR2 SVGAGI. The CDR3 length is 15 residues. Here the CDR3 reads CASSPPGQGAETQYF. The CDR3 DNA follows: TGTGCCAGCAGTCCCCCGGGACAGGGTGCGGAGACCCAGTACTTC.

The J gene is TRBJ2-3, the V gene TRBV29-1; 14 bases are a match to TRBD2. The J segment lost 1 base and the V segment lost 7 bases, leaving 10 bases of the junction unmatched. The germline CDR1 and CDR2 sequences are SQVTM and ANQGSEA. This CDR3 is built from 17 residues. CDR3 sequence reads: CSARGTSGSSRTDTQYF. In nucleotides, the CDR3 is TGCAGCGCCCGAGGGACTAGCGGGAGCTCCCGCACAGATACGCAGTATTTT.

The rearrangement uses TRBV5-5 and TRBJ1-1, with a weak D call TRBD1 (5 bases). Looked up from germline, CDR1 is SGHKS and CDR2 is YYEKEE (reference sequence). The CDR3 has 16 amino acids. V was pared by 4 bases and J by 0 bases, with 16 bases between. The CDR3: CASSGASRAMNTEAFF. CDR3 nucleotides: TGTGCCAGCAGCGGAGCCTCCAGGGCGATGAACACTGAAGCTTTCTTT.

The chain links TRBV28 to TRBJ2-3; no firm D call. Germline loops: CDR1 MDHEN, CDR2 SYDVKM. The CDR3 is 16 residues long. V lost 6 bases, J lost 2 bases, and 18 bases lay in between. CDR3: CASSLRGGGDTDTQYF. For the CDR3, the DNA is TGTGCCAGCAGCCTTAGAGGTGGTGGAGACACAGATACGCAGTATTTT. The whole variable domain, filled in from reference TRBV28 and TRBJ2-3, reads DVKVTQSSRYLVKRTGEKVFLECVQDMDHENMFWYRQDPGLGLRLIYFSYDVKMKEKGDIPEGYSVSREKKERFSLILESASTNQTSMYLCASSLRGGGDTDTQYFGPGTRLTVL.

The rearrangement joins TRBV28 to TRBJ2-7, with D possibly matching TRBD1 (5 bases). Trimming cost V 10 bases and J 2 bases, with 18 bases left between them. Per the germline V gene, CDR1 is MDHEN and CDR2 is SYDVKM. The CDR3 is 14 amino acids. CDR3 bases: TGTGCCACCACTTCAGGGCTAGGGGCCTACGAGCAGTACTTC. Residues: CATTSGLGAYEQYF. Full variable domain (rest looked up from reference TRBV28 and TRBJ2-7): DVKVTQSSRYLVKRTGEKVFLECVQDMDHENMFWYRQDPGLGLRLIYFSYDVKMKEKGDIPEGYSVSREKKERFSLILESASTNQTSMYLCATTSGLGAYEQYFGPGTRLTVT.

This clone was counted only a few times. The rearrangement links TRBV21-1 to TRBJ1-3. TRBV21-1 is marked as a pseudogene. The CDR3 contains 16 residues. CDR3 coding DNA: TGTGCCAGCAGCAAAAACGAGGCAGGGAGGGGAAACACCATATATTTT. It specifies CASSKNEAGRGNTIYF.

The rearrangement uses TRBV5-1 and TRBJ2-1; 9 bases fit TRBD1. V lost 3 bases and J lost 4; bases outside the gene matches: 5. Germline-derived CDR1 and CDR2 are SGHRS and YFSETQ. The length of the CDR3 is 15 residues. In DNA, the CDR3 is TGCGCCAGCAGCTCCGACAGGGGGGCGTACAATGAGCAGTTCTTC. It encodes CASSSDRGAYNEQFF.

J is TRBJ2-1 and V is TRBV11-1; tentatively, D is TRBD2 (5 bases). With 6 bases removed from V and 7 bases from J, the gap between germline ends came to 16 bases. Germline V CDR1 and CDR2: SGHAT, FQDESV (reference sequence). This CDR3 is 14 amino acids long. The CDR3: CASSLNFGVNEQFF. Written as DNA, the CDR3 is TGTGCCAGCAGTCTAAACTTCGGGGTGAATGAGCAGTTCTTC.

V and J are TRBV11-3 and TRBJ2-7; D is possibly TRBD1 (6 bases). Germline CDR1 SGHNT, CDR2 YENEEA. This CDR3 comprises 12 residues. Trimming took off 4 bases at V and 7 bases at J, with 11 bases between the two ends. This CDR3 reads CASSSTGTEQYF. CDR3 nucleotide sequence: TGTGCCAGCAGCTCAACAGGGACAGAGCAGTACTTC.

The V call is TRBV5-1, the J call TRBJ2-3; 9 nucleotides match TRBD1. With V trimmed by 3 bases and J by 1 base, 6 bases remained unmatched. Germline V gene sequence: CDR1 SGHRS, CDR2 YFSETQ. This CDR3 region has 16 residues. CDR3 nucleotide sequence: TGCGCCAGCAGCTGGGGACAGGGCGGGGGCACAGATACGCAGTATTTT. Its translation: CASSWGQGGGTDTQYF.

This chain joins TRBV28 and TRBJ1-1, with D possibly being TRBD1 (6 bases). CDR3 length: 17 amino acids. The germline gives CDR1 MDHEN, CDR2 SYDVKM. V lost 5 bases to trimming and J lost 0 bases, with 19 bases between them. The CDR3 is CASSTARQVRMNTEAFF. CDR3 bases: TGTGCCAGCAGTACCGCTCGACAGGTTCGGATGAACACTGAAGCTTTCTTT.

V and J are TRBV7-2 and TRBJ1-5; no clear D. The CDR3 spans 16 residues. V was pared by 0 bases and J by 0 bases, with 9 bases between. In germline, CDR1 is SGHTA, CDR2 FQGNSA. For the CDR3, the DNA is TGTGCCAGCAGCTTAGCGCCGGGGTCTAGCAATCAGCCCCAGCATTTT. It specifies CASSLAPGSSNQPQHF.

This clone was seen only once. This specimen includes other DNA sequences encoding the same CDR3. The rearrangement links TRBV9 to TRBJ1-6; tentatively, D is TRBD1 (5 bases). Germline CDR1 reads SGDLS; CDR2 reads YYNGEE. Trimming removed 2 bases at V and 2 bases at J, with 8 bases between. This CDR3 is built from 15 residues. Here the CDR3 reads CASSVEGAYNSPLHF. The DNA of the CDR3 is TGTGCCAGCAGCGTCGAAGGGGCCTATAATTCACCCCTCCACTTT.